This TCR beta chain was recorded in a study of cytomegalovirus exposure and HLA in healthy donors. Primers: 60 Vbeta forward and 13 Jbeta reverse. Some clones are missing from TCRdb's copy, which holds only in-frame ones; the method was immunoSEQ multiplex PCR. The table lists roughly 120,000 clones, roughly 88% of them singletons. V dropped 5 bases and J dropped 0 bases, with 20 bases sitting between them. CDR3 size: 18 residues. CDR1 and CDR2 (germline): LNHDA, SQIVND (reference sequence). The clonotype comes from a woman aged 18 to 35 in good health and CMV-seropositive. The rearrangement links TRBV19 to TRBJ2-4; D call uncertain. The specimen sequenced was PBMCs. For the CDR3, the DNA is TGTGCCAGTAGTCCAGTGGGCCTCCTGGAAATAGCCAAAAACATTCAGTACTTC. Protein: CASSPVGLLEIAKNIQYF.